The sequence of this TCR beta chain was determined in a study of cytomegalovirus exposure and HLA in healthy donors. PCR was performed using 60 Vbeta and 13 Jbeta primers. The data were produced by immunoSEQ multiplex PCR, yet TCRdb's version contains in-frame clones alone and is incomplete. This table holds some 160,000 clones, around 72% found once. Trimming took off 3 bases at V and 3 bases at J, with 3 bases between the two ends. The length of the CDR3 is 11 residues. Germline lookup yields CDR1 SNHLY and CDR2 FYNNEI. The TCR sequence derives from a middle-aged man in good health and CMV-seronegative. V usage is TRBV2 and J usage is TRBJ2-7; D not certain. The sample was PBMCs. The chain's CDR3 is CASSDFYEQYF. DNA for the CDR3: TGTGCCAGCAGTGACTTCTACGAGCAGTACTTC. The full variable domain, rest sourced from reference TRBV2 and TRBJ2-7, is EPEVTQTPSHQVTQMGQEVILRCVPISNHLYFYWYRQILGQKVEFLVSFYNNEISEKSEIFDDQFSVERPDGSNFTLKIRSTKLEDSAMYFCASSDFYEQYFGPGTRLTVT.